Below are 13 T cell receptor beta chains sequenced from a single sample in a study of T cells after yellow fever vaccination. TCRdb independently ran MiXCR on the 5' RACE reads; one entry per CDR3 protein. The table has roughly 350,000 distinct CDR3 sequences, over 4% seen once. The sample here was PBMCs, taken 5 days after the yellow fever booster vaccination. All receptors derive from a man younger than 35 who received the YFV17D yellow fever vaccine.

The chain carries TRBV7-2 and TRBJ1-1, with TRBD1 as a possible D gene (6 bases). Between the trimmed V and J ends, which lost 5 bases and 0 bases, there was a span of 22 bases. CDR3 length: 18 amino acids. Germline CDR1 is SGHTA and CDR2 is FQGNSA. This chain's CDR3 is CASSHPVRTAGLNTEAFF. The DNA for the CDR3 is TGTGCCAGCAGCCACCCTGTCCGGACAGCCGGTTTGAACACTGAAGCTTTCTTT. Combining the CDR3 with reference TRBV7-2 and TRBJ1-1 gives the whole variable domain GAGVSQSPSNKVTEKGKDVELRCDPISGHTALYWYRQSLGQGLEFLIYFQGNSAPDKSGLPSDRFSAERTGGSVSTLTIQRTQQEDSAVYLCASSHPVRTAGLNTEAFFGQGTRLTVV.

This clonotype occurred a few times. The CDR3 sequence: CASSQGLAVVETQYF. The DNA for the CDR3 is TGTGCCAGCAGCCAAGGACTAGCGGTCGTGGAGACCCAGTACTTC. The V and J genes are TRBV4-2 and TRBJ2-5; 9 nucleotides align to TRBD2. This CDR3 spans 15 amino acids. V lost 1 base to trimming and J lost 5 bases; unmatched junction nucleotides: 5. CDR1 and CDR2 from the germline V gene are LGHNA and YNFKEQ.

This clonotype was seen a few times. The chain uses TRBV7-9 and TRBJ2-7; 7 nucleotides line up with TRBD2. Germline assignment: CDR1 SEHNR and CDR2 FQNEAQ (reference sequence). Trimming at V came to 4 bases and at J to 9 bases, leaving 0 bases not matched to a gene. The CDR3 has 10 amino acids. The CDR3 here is CASSWGGQYF. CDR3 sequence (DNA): TGTGCCAGCAGCTGGGGGGGGCAGTACTTC.

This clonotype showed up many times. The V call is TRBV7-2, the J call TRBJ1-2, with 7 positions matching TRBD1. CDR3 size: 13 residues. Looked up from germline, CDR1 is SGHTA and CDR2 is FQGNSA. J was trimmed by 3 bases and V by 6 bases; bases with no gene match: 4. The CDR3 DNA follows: TGTGCCAGCAGTCGAGACAGGGACTATGGCTACACCTTC. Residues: CASSRDRDYGYTF.

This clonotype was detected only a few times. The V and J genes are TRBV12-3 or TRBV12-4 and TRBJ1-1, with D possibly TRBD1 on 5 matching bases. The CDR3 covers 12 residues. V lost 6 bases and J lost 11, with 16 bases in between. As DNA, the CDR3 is TGTGCCAGCAGCTTTCAGACCGGGGGGGCTTTCTTT. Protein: CASSFQTGGAFF.

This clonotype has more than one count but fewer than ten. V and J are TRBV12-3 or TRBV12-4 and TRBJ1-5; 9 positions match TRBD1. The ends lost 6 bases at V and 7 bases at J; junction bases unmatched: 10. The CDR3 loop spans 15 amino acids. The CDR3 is CASSPTGGMWQPQHF. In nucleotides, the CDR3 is TGTGCCAGCAGCCCGACAGGGGGGATGTGGCAGCCCCAGCATTTT.

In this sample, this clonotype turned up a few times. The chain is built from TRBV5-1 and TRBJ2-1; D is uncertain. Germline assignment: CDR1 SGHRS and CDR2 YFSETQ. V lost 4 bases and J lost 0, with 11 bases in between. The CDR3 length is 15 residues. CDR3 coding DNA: TGCGCCAGCAGCCGGTTCACGAGCTCCTACAATGAGCAGTTCTTC. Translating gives CASSRFTSSYNEQFF.

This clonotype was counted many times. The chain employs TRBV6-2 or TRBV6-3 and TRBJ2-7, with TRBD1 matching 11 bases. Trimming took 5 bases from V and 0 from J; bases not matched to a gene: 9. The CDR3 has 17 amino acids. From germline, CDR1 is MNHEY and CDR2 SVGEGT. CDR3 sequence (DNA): TGTGCCAGCAGTGGGGACAGGGGGAGGGCCTTCTCCTACGAGCAGTACGTC. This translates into CASSGDRGRAFSYEQYV.

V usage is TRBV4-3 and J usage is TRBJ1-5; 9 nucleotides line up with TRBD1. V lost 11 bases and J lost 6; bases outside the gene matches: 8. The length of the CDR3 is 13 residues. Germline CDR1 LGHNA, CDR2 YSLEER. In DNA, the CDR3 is TGCGCCGGCCGACAGGGGGGAAGTCAGCCCCAGCATTTT. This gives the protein CAGRQGGSQPQHF.

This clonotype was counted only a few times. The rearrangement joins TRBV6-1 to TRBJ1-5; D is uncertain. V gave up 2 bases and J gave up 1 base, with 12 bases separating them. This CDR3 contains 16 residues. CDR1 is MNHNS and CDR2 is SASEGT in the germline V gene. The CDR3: CASSEPGYQSNQPQHF. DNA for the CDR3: TGTGCCAGCAGTGAACCGGGGTATCAGAGCAATCAGCCCCAGCATTTT.

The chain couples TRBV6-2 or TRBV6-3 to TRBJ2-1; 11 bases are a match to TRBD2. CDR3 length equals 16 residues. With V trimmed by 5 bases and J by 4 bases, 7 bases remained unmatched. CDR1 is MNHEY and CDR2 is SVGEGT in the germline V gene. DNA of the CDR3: TGTGCCAGCAGTGAACTGACTAGCGGGGAATACAATGAGCAGTTCTTC. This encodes CASSELTSGEYNEQFF.

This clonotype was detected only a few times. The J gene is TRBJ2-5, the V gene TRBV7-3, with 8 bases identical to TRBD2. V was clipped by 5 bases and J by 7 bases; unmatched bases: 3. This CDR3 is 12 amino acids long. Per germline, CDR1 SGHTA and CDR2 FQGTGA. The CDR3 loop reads CASSPGGVTQYF. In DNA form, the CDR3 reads TGTGCCAGCAGCCCGGGGGGGGTGACCCAGTACTTC.

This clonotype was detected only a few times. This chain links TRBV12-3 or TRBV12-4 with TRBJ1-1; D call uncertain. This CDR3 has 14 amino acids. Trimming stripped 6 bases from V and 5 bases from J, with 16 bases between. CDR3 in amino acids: CASSPSSFRTEAFF. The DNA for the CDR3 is TGTGCCAGCAGCCCGAGTAGTTTTAGAACTGAAGCTTTCTTT.